This TCR beta chain was recovered during a study of beta chain features in type 1 diabetes. The study's findings and limits: TCRB CDR3 length was moderately but significantly reduced in all four CD4+ subsets of Type 1 diabetes patients.

Germline CDR1 and CDR2: SGHAT and FQNNGV. Trimming took 0 bases from V and 2 from J, leaving 10 bases between them. The CDR3 spans 15 residues. Reverse transcription of all isolated RNA meant that expressed TCRB transcripts were sequenced. Only in-frame clones appear in the TCRdb table, and some are missing; sequencing was by immunoSEQ multiplex PCR. This sample has 95,000 to 110,000 clones, with roughly 28% found just once. As for this clone: The antigen remains undetermined.

The sequence derives from a woman under 30 with type 1 diabetes. The sample was central memory CD4+ T cells from blood. This chain uses TRBV11-2 with TRBJ1-1, with TRBD1 as a possible D gene (5 bases). CDR3 in DNA: TGTGCCAGCAGCTTAGATTCAGGGTCCAACACTGAAGCTTTCTTT. Its protein is CASSLDSGSNTEAFF.